The 23 T cell receptor beta chains in this list originate from one sample, sequenced in a study of cytomegalovirus exposure and HLA in healthy donors. Use of 60 Vbeta and 13 Jbeta primers characterized the PCR. Only in-frame clones appear in the TCRdb table, and some are missing; sequencing was by immunoSEQ multiplex PCR. The sample records over 150,000 clones, 75% to 85% being singletons. Sequencing was carried out using PBMCs. These receptors were collected from a male donor in good health and CMV-seropositive.

This clone occurred once. The CDR3 is CASRKTGGTNQPQHF. The CDR3 region has the DNA TGTGCCAGCAGGAAGACAGGGGGCACCAATCAGCCCCAGCATTTT. V is TRBV2 and J is TRBJ1-5, with 10 bases identical to TRBD1. The J segment lost 3 bases and the V segment lost 6 bases, leaving 5 bases of the junction unmatched. The germline V gene encodes CDR1 SNHLY and CDR2 FYNNEI. The CDR3 spans 15 residues.

The chain couples TRBV5-6 to TRBJ2-1; 10 nucleotides line up with TRBD2. This CDR3 is built from 14 residues. Trimming removed 0 bases from V and 9 bases from J; junction bases left unmatched: 3. From germline, CDR1 is SGHDT and CDR2 YYEEEE. The CDR3 DNA reads TGTGCCAGCAGCTTGGAGCGGGGGGGCCGTGAGCAGTTCTTC. It yields the protein CASSLERGGREQFF.

This clone is a singleton in its sample. The chain has TRBV4-2 and TRBJ2-1; 10 bases line up with TRBD2. J was trimmed by 9 bases and V by 1 base; bases with no gene match: 6. The CDR3 runs to 15 residues. In germline, CDR1 is LGHNA, CDR2 YNFKEQ. DNA of the CDR3: TGTGCCAGCAGCCAAGTCTTAGCGGGGGGTTTTGAGCAGTTCTTC. The encoded protein is CASSQVLAGGFEQFF.

CDR3 bases: TGTGCCAGCAGCTTGGGAGGACAGGGGGGTGTCTATGGCTACACCTTC. Translating it yields CASSLGGQGGVYGYTF. The chain joins TRBV5-4 to TRBJ1-2; 10 positions match TRBD1. Germline V gives CDR1 SGHNT, CDR2 YYREEE (reference sequence). The CDR3 has 16 amino acids. V trimming: 0 bases; J trimming: 4 bases; junction bases outside the gene matches: 6. The whole variable domain, remainder taken from reference TRBV5-4 and TRBJ1-2, is ETGVTQSPTHLIKTRGQQVTLRCSSQSGHNTVSWYQQALGQGPQFIFQYYREEENGRGNFPPRFSGLQFPNYSSELNVNALELDDSALYLCASSLGGQGGVYGYTFGSGTRLTVV.

This clone was counted only a few times. V gene TRBV19 combines with J gene TRBJ1-1; weak D call: TRBD1 (5 bases). The CDR3 is 14 residues long. V was cut by 9 bases and J by 0 bases, with 14 bases left in between. CDR1 LNHDA and CDR2 SQIVND come from the germline V gene (reference sequence). The CDR3 nucleotides are TGTGCCAGCCTCGAAGGGACTATGAACACTGAAGCTTTCTTT. It is translated as CASLEGTMNTEAFF.

The chain combines TRBV7-2 with TRBJ2-1; 8 nucleotides match TRBD2. CDR3 length: 14 amino acids. Germline V lookup: CDR1 SGHTA, CDR2 FQGNSA. V was clipped by 1 base and J by 10 bases; unmatched bases: 6. The DNA for the CDR3 is TGTGCCAGCAGCTTAGAGGCTGCGGGGGGAGAGCAGTTCTTC. This translates into CASSLEAAGGEQFF.

The chain links TRBV7-2 to TRBJ1-1; no reliable D call. CDR1 is SGHTA and CDR2 is FQGNSA in the germline V gene. The CDR3 contains 13 residues. V lost 1 base to trimming and J lost 1 base, with 4 bases between them. This chain's CDR3 is CASSLVQNTEAFF. CDR3 nucleotide sequence: TGTGCCAGCAGCTTAGTACAGAACACTGAAGCTTTCTTT.

V and J are TRBV12-5 and TRBJ1-1, with D tentatively TRBD1 (5 bases). The V end lost 3 bases, the J end lost 0 bases, and 8 bases lay between the germline ends. Germline V CDR1 and CDR2: LGHNT, FRNRAP. This CDR3 comprises 14 residues. Here the CDR3 DNA reads TGTGCTAGTGGTTTATACAGGATGAACACTGAAGCTTTCTTT. Protein: CASGLYRMNTEAFF.

The CDR3 nucleotides are TGTGCCAGCAGTACCCAGAGGTACAGGGGGAATTCACCCCTCCACTTT. This codes for CASSTQRYRGNSPLHF. This chain connects TRBV27 to TRBJ1-6, with TRBD1 matching over 8 bases. Unmatched junction bases numbered 10, after V lost 5 bases and J lost 7 bases. Germline V lookup: CDR1 MNHEY, CDR2 SMNVEV (reference sequence). This CDR3 contains 16 residues.

This sequence joins TRBV2 and TRBJ2-7, with D unresolved. The CDR3 consists of 14 residues. The germline V gene has CDR1 SNHLY and CDR2 FYNNEI. V was shortened by 0 bases and J by 4 bases, with 10 bases between the two germline ends. The CDR3 bases are TGTGCCAGCAGTGAAGCCCTGCGCCCTTACGAGCAGTACTTC. This gives the protein CASSEALRPYEQYF.

The chain carries TRBV9 and TRBJ2-3; D is possibly TRBD2 (7 bases). This CDR3 has 17 amino acids. V lost 2 bases and J 6 bases, leaving 22 bases between the germline ends. Germline lookup yields CDR1 SGDLS and CDR2 YYNGEE. CDR3 DNA sequence: TGTGCCAGCAGCGTCGTACCACCGGGCGGGGGCATGGATACGCAGTATTTT. This encodes CASSVVPPGGGMDTQYF.

Notes on this clone: One end of the junction varies from germline; a read error may be responsible. This chain uses TRBV5-4 with TRBJ1-3; 7 positions agree with TRBD1. This CDR3 has 12 residues. CDR1 and CDR2 (germline): SGHNT, YYREEE (reference sequence). CDR3: CASSYPQGIANF. The CDR3 DNA sequence: TGTGCCAGCAGCTACCCACAGGGGATAGCGAATTTT.

The sample holds a few counts of this clone. V is TRBV5-5 and J is TRBJ1-1; TRBD1 aligns across 8 bases. The trim removed 3 bases at V and 4 bases at J, leaving 8 bases unmatched. Germline-derived CDR1 and CDR2 are SGHKS and YYEKEE (reference sequence). This CDR3 has 15 residues. CDR3 protein: CASSSRQGTGTEAFF. The CDR3 nucleotides read TGTGCCAGCAGCTCCCGACAGGGGACGGGCACTGAAGCTTTCTTT.

In this sample, this clone turned up a few times. The V and J genes are TRBV6-6 and TRBJ2-2; D unclear. CDR1 and CDR2 (germline): MNHNY, SVGAGI (reference sequence). CDR3 length: 11 residues. Between the trimmed V and J ends, which lost 10 bases and 7 bases, there was a span of 10 bases. The CDR3 loop reads CATQSNGELFF. The CDR3 DNA sequence: TGTGCCACCCAATCCAACGGGGAGCTGTTTTTT.

CDR3 loop: CASNRFWDSGSGYTF. The CDR3 DNA is TGTGCCAGCAACCGGTTCTGGGACAGCGGATCGGGCTACACCTTC. The chain combines TRBV6-1 with TRBJ1-2; 7 positions agree with TRBD1. CDR3 length: 15 amino acids. V dropped 7 bases and J dropped 8; count of bases not matched to a gene: 16. Germline CDR1 and CDR2: MNHNS and SASEGT.

The rearrangement joins TRBV9 to TRBJ1-1, with D unclear. Deletions cut 4 bases from V and 0 bases from J, with 7 bases between. Germline CDR1 reads SGDLS; CDR2 reads YYNGEE. The CDR3 runs to 13 residues. DNA of the CDR3: TGTGCCAGCAGCTCCCTTCTGAACACTGAAGCTTTCTTT. As protein: CASSSLLNTEAFF.

This clone was found a few times. This chain uses TRBV6-1 with TRBJ1-5, with TRBD1 identical over 7 bases. The V segment lost 2 bases and the J segment 4 bases; nucleotides outside the gene matches: 5. This CDR3 has 15 amino acids. Germline assignment: CDR1 MNHNS and CDR2 SASEGT. The CDR3 reads CASSELDRANQPQHF. The CDR3 DNA is TGTGCCAGCAGTGAACTCGACAGGGCTAATCAGCCCCAGCATTTT.

In the case of this clone: The junction departs from germline at one end; a sequencing error may be responsible. The chain links TRBV5-1 to TRBJ2-7, with D perhaps TRBD1 (6 bases). The CDR3 spans 11 residues. The V gene's germline CDR1 is SGHRS and CDR2 YFSETQ. The CDR3 nucleotides read TGCGCCAGCAGCTTGAAGGGGGAAGTCCACTTC. Its protein is CASSLKGEVHF.

This clone appeared once. The chain is built from TRBV5-1 and TRBJ2-3, with TRBD1 as a possible D gene (7 bases). Germline assignment: CDR1 SGHRS and CDR2 YFSETQ. This CDR3 has 15 residues. V lost 3 bases and J lost 3, with 14 bases in between. The CDR3 DNA reads TGCGCCAGCAGCTGGGGCAGGGGGGCAACAGATACGCAGTATTTT. This sequence encodes CASSWGRGATDTQYF.

The rearrangement uses TRBV19 and TRBJ1-5, with D maybe TRBD1 (6 bases). V lost 6 bases and J 1 base, leaving 10 bases between the germline ends. The CDR3 sequence is 14 residues long. Germline values: CDR1 LNHDA, CDR2 SQIVND (reference sequence). The CDR3 nucleotides are TGTGCCAGTAGAACACAGGGCAGCAATCAGCCCCAGCATTTT. Translation gives CASRTQGSNQPQHF.

This clone occurred a few times. Within the sample, other DNA sequences also encode this same CDR3. The CDR3 reads CASSKKRTGGYEQYF. As DNA, the CDR3 is TGTGCCAGCAGCAAAAAGCGAACAGGGGGCTACGAGCAGTACTTC. The V call is TRBV21-1, the J call TRBJ2-7; the table's D gene call, TRBD1, was not cross checked with the DNA. TRBV21-1 is classified as a pseudogene. The CDR3 has 15 amino acids.

The chain has TRBV9 and TRBJ1-2; D gene unclear. The germline V gene encodes CDR1 SGDLS and CDR2 YYNGEE. Trimming stripped 4 bases from V and 4 bases from J, with 8 bases between. The CDR3 spans 12 residues. The CDR3 is CASSHGPYGYTF. As DNA, the CDR3 is TGTGCCAGCAGCCATGGGCCCTATGGCTACACCTTC.

The V call is TRBV6-5, the J call TRBJ1-4; no definite D call. Deletions cut 6 bases from V and 4 bases from J, with 9 bases between. Germline V gene lookup returns CDR1 MNHEY and CDR2 SVGAGI. There are 13 residues in the CDR3. CDR3 DNA sequence: TGTGCCAGCAGGGGCAGAATTAATGAAAAACTGTTTTTT. Its protein product is CASRGRINEKLFF.